This T cell receptor beta chain comes out of a study of T cells in tuberculosis. The CDR3 totals 18 residues. Germline CDR1 is PRHDT and CDR2 is FYEKMQ (reference sequence). After removal of 2 bases from V and 2 bases from J, the junction contained 12 bases not matched to a gene. Time point indicated: new active TB diagnosis, blood taken before or within 7 days of starting treatment. Study-wide results and caveats: The TCR-beta difference was not significant; alpha differences partly reflected length.

TCRdb's table, derived via immunoSEQ multiplex PCR, lists solely in-frame clones and lacks some. The table includes some 31,000 clones, roughly 83% detected once. This clone has just one count. The antigen is undetermined. This specimen consisted of PBMCs, obtained at tuberculosis diagnosis. The chain is built from TRBV13 and TRBJ2-1, with TRBD2 matching 7 bases. The clonotype originates from an adult with tuberculosis. Here the CDR3 DNA reads TGTGCCAGCAGCTTACGAGTAGACGGGAGGAGTACCTACAATGAGCAGTTCTTC. It specifies CASSLRVDGRSTYNEQFF.